The 27 T cell receptor beta chains below were found in one sample sequenced in a study of blood T cell repertoires in COVID-19. Method: immunoSEQ multiplex PCR; TCRdb's copy keeps in-frame clones and lacks some. The sample carries under 300,000 clones, almost 90% recorded once. The specimen was peripheral blood. The receptors come from a woman between 55 and 75 years old with COVID-19, enrolled during active disease.

The V and J genes are TRBV3-1 (or the pseudogene TRBV3-2) and TRBJ1-2; D possibly corresponds to TRBD1 (5 bases). V gave up 4 bases and J gave up 4 bases, with 16 bases separating them. This CDR3 spans 15 amino acids. Germline values: CDR1 LGHDT, CDR2 YNNKEL (reference sequence). CDR3 sequence: CASSPRPGGAYGYTF. The CDR3, as DNA: TGTGCCAGCAGCCCTCGCCCGGGAGGGGCCTATGGCTACACCTTC.

The chain joins TRBV7-2 to TRBJ1-5, with a weak D call TRBD1 (6 bases). Trimming removed 4 bases at V and 9 bases at J, with 16 bases between. Germline CDR1 is SGHTA and CDR2 is FQGNSA. The CDR3 sequence is 14 residues long. The CDR3 sequence: CASSWGGSGAPQHF. The CDR3 nucleotides are TGTGCCAGCAGCTGGGGAGGGTCAGGGGCGCCCCAGCATTTT.

V gene TRBV9 combines with J gene TRBJ2-1; 9 positions match TRBD2. CDR3 length: 15 residues. Germline V gene data show CDR1 as SGDLS and CDR2 as YYNGEE. V shed 5 bases, J shed 2 bases, and the junction held 5 bases outside the gene matches. Here the CDR3 DNA reads TGTGCCAGCAGACCGGGACTAGCCACCTACAATGAGCAGTTCTTC. Translating gives CASRPGLATYNEQFF.

The V and J genes are TRBV3-1 (or the pseudogene TRBV3-2) and TRBJ2-3; 8 bases line up with TRBD1. CDR1 and CDR2 (germline): LGHDT, YNNKEL (reference sequence). After removal of 6 bases from V and 4 bases from J, the junction contained 12 bases not matched to a gene. This CDR3 contains 16 residues. The CDR3, as DNA: TGTGCCAGCAGACATCGACAGGGGAGGTTTGCAGATACGCAGTATTTT. Amino acid sequence: CASRHRQGRFADTQYF.

The chain carries TRBV5-1 and TRBJ1-3; possibly TRBD1 for D (5 bases). The CDR3 length is 17 residues. From germline, CDR1 is SGHRS and CDR2 YFSETQ. The V end was cut by 0 bases, the J end by 0 bases, with 13 bases between. The CDR3 loop is CASSLDGQSGSGNTIYF. The CDR3 DNA sequence: TGCGCCAGCAGCTTGGATGGACAATCCGGCTCTGGAAACACCATATATTTT. Full variable domain (remainder filled in from reference TRBV5-1 and TRBJ1-3): KAGVTQTPRYLIKTRGQQVTLSCSPISGHRSVSWYQQTPGQGLQFLFEYFSETQRNKGNFPGRFSGRQFSNSRSEMNVSTLELGDSALYLCASSLDGQSGSGNTIYFGEGSWLTVV.

This rearrangement joins TRBV6-5 to TRBJ1-1; 10 bases are shared with TRBD1. The CDR3 is made up of 15 amino acids. V shed 9 bases and J 1 base; nucleotides not matched to a gene: 8. The germline CDR1 and CDR2 sequences are MNHEY and SVGAGI. The CDR3 coding sequence is TGTGCCAGTAGGGACAGGGGATCGTGGAACACTGAAGCTTTCTTT. Encoded protein: CASRDRGSWNTEAFF.

The chain carries TRBV18 and TRBJ1-1; possibly TRBD1 for D (5 bases). CDR1 is KGHSH and CDR2 is LQKENI in the germline V gene. CDR3 length equals 15 residues. V shed 4 bases and J shed 3 bases, with 15 bases lying between them. In nucleotides, the CDR3 is TGTGCCAGCTCACTGCGGGCAGGAGGGGACACTGAAGCTTTCTTT. As protein: CASSLRAGGDTEAFF.

The chain is built from TRBV7-7 and TRBJ2-1, with D maybe TRBD2 (5 bases). This CDR3 region has 14 residues. Germline assignment: CDR1 SSHAT and CDR2 FNYEAQ (reference sequence). Trimming shortened V by 0 bases and J by 3 bases, and 6 bases separated the two germline ends. CDR3 DNA: TGTGCCAGCAGCTTAGCGGGAGACTACAATGAGCAGTTCTTC. Amino acids: CASSLAGDYNEQFF.

The chain combines TRBV9 with TRBJ2-1; 11 bases agree with TRBD2. Germline CDR1 reads SGDLS; CDR2 reads YYNGEE. J was trimmed by 9 bases and V by 0 bases; bases with no gene match: 2. The CDR3 sequence is 14 residues long. The CDR3 loop reads CASSVVTSGGEQFF. Written as DNA, the CDR3 is TGTGCCAGCAGCGTAGTCACTAGCGGGGGTGAGCAGTTCTTC.

Comment on this clone: Other DNA sequences in the sample encode the same CDR3. CDR3 residues: CAWSGGGNQPQHF. The CDR3 nucleotides are TGTGCCTGGAGCGGGGGGGGAAATCAGCCCCAGCATTTT. The gene calls are TRBV30 and TRBJ1-5, with D possibly matching TRBD1 (5 bases). The CDR3 spans 13 residues. The V gene's germline CDR1 is GTSNPN and CDR2 SVGIG (reference sequence). Trimming removed 3 bases from V and 4 bases from J, with 10 bases in between.

The chain is built from TRBV29-1 and TRBJ2-7; 10 bases agree with TRBD1. Germline assignment: CDR1 SQVTM and CDR2 ANQGSEA. This CDR3 spans 15 amino acids. J was trimmed by 0 bases and V by 4 bases; bases with no gene match: 6. Here the CDR3 DNA reads TGCAGCGTTGTATCCCGGACAGGGGGCTCCTACGAGCAGTACTTC. It is translated as CSVVSRTGGSYEQYF.

V gene TRBV30 combines with J gene TRBJ1-4; D is perhaps TRBD1 (6 bases). Germline assignment: CDR1 GTSNPN and CDR2 SVGIG (reference sequence). V lost 4 bases and J lost 0, with 9 bases in between. CDR3 length: 14 amino acids. CDR3 bases: TGTGCCTGGACCAGGGGTACAACTAATGAAAAACTGTTTTTT. It yields the protein CAWTRGTTNEKLFF.

The chain is built from TRBV2 and TRBJ2-7; 7 nucleotides align to TRBD2. CDR1 SNHLY and CDR2 FYNNEI come from the germline V gene. V lost 6 bases, J lost 5 bases, and 13 bases stayed unmatched. The CDR3 is 15 residues long. Here the CDR3 reads CASRITSEAHHEQYF. DNA for the CDR3: TGTGCCAGCAGAATAACTAGCGAGGCCCACCACGAGCAGTACTTC.

The rearrangement joins TRBV4-3 to TRBJ1-3; unclear D gene. The CDR3 loop spans 14 amino acids. Trimming removed 0 bases at V and 9 bases at J, with 12 bases between. CDR1 is LGHNA, CDR2 YSLEER, per germline. The CDR3 is CASSQERGRGTIYF. The CDR3 nucleotides read TGCGCCAGCAGCCAAGAGAGAGGGCGCGGCACCATATATTTT.

V gene TRBV2 combines with J gene TRBJ1-6; 7 positions agree with TRBD1. The J segment lost 10 bases and the V segment lost 7 bases, leaving 10 bases of the junction unmatched. There are 14 residues in the CDR3. In germline, CDR1 is SNHLY, CDR2 FYNNEI. As DNA, the CDR3 is TGTGCCAGCAAGACGGAGACAGGGAAATCACCCCTCCACTTT. Its protein is CASKTETGKSPLHF.

V is TRBV5-1 and J is TRBJ2-1, with 13 bases aligning to TRBD2. Germline-derived CDR1 and CDR2 are SGHRS and YFSETQ. V dropped 4 bases and J dropped 4; count of bases not matched to a gene: 11. This CDR3 contains 18 residues. CDR3 region: CASSQGTSGARGYNEQFF. CDR3 DNA: TGCGCCAGCAGCCAAGGGACTAGCGGGGCTAGGGGTTACAATGAGCAGTTCTTC.

The gene calls are TRBV7-9 and TRBJ1-1; D gene uncertain. The CDR3 has 9 amino acids. Germline CDR1 reads SEHNR; CDR2 reads FQNEAQ (reference sequence). Deletions cut 3 bases from V and 14 bases from J, with 7 bases between. CDR3 residues: CASSLAGFF. The CDR3 DNA sequence: TGTGCCAGCAGCTTGGCGGGCTTCTTT.

The chain is built from TRBV9 and TRBJ1-1; D call uncertain. The germline V gene encodes CDR1 SGDLS and CDR2 YYNGEE. The V end was cut by 3 bases, the J end by 5 bases, with 17 bases between. This CDR3 spans 15 amino acids. The CDR3 spells CASSDAAFAGTEAFF. The CDR3 DNA reads as TGTGCCAGCAGCGACGCAGCGTTTGCGGGGACTGAAGCTTTCTTT.

The chain links TRBV20-1 to TRBJ2-7, with D perhaps matching TRBD1 (5 bases). The CDR3 runs to 12 residues. Germline assignment: CDR1 DFQATT and CDR2 SNEGSKA (reference sequence). V was cut by 3 bases and J by 2 bases, with 8 bases left in between. CDR3 nucleotide sequence: TGCAGTGCTAGTAAGGGGACCTACGAGCAGTACTTC. The encoded protein is CSASKGTYEQYF.

V is TRBV9 and J is TRBJ2-1; 11 nucleotides line up with TRBD2. CDR3 length: 16 amino acids. The germline gives CDR1 SGDLS, CDR2 YYNGEE. V gave up 3 bases and J gave up 8 bases; unmatched junction bases: 10. CDR3 bases: TGTGCCAGCAGCGCCTCGGGACTAGCGGTGACATATGAGCAGTTCTTC. It translates to CASSASGLAVTYEQFF. Together with reference TRBV9 and TRBJ2-1, the CDR3 gives the full variable domain: DSGVTQTPKHLITATGQRVTLRCSPRSGDLSVYWYQQSLDQGLQFLIQYYNGEERAKGNILERFSAQQFPDLHSELNLSSLELGDSALYFCASSASGLAVTYEQFFGPGTRLTVL.

J is TRBJ2-7 and V is TRBV6-1; D is perhaps TRBD1 (5 bases). The CDR3 has 17 amino acids. CDR1 is MNHNS and CDR2 is SASEGT in the germline V gene. The V end lost 1 base, the J end lost 3 bases, and 19 bases lay between the germline ends. The CDR3 protein is CASSEDAGPRTFYEQYF. CDR3 nucleotide sequence: TGTGCCAGCAGTGAAGATGCCGGTCCCAGGACATTCTACGAGCAGTACTTC.

The J gene is TRBJ2-2, the V gene TRBV5-4; D remains unclear. The CDR3 is made up of 16 amino acids. V was cut by 7 bases and J by 6 bases, with 22 bases left in between. Germline V gene data show CDR1 as SGHNT and CDR2 as YYREEE (reference sequence). The CDR3 DNA sequence: TGTGCCAGCGCCCGCCAGAGAGGCAATTCACCCGGGGAGCTGTTTTTT. As protein: CASARQRGNSPGELFF.

The chain uses TRBV6-2 or TRBV6-3 and TRBJ2-2; no firm D call. In germline, CDR1 is MNHEY, CDR2 SVGEGT. This CDR3 has 14 amino acids. V was cut by 5 bases and J by 2 bases, with 9 bases left in between. CDR3 amino acids: CASSLGFNTGELFF. The CDR3, as DNA: TGTGCCAGCAGTCTCGGTTTTAACACCGGGGAGCTGTTTTTT.

The V and J genes are TRBV7-9 and TRBJ2-2, with unresolved D. CDR3 size: 14 residues. CDR1 and CDR2 from the germline V gene are SEHNR and FQNEAQ (reference sequence). Between the trimmed V and J ends, which lost 5 bases and 6 bases, there was a span of 13 bases. CDR3 protein: CASSPTGLPGELFF. CDR3 nucleotides: TGTGCCAGCAGCCCGACTGGCCTCCCCGGGGAGCTGTTTTTT.

This sequence joins TRBV7-2 and TRBJ1-4; D not certain. Per germline, CDR1 SGHTA and CDR2 FQGNSA. Trimming took 6 bases from V and 7 from J, leaving 18 bases between them. This CDR3 region has 15 residues. CDR3 in amino acids: CASSEEGHGSEKLFF. The CDR3 nucleotides read TGTGCCAGCAGTGAAGAGGGCCACGGTAGTGAAAAACTGTTTTTT.

CDR3 in amino acids: CASSAQAGTAYGTEAFF. Written as DNA, the CDR3 is TGTGCCAGCAGTGCCCAAGCCGGGACAGCCTACGGGACTGAAGCTTTCTTT. V gene TRBV6-1 combines with J gene TRBJ1-1; 7 nucleotides match TRBD1. Per germline, CDR1 MNHNS and CDR2 SASEGT. The CDR3 covers 17 residues. After removal of 4 bases from V and 5 bases from J, the junction contained 16 bases not matched to a gene.

This chain links TRBV12-3 or TRBV12-4 with TRBJ1-1, with D maybe TRBD1 (5 bases). CDR3 length: 13 amino acids. Trimming pared 5 bases from V and 3 bases from J, leaving 10 bases between. CDR3 amino acids: CASSLTVDTEAFF. CDR3 nucleotides: TGTGCCAGCAGTCTGACAGTTGACACTGAAGCTTTCTTT.